The rows below give T cell receptor beta chains drawn from one sample of a study of response to subunit inactivated influenza vaccine. TCRdb analysed the RT-PCR reads with MiXCR anew, one entry per CDR3 protein. The sample carries about 540,000 distinct CDR3 sequences, under 30% recorded once. This same sample was also taken into another study, of T cells expressing NK-cell markers.

Sample: CD4+ T cells sorted from PBMCs, taken 11 to 12 days after vaccination. The source of these receptors is a man between 45 and 60 years old who received an inactivated influenza vaccine. Each CDR3 is given with its conserved first and last residue. The D gene is left open where the match is weak. Clone size is shown for a subset of rows, as once, few, many or a class of expanded clone.

D: .
J: TRBJ2-7
V: TRBV7-3
size: .
DNA: TGTGCCAGCAGCTTAAGATCGGGGCCAGGCGAGCAGTACTTC
CDR3: CASSLRSGPGEQYF

D: .
J: TRBJ1-1
V: TRBV20-1
size: .
DNA: TGCAGTGCTTCAACCATTCCAGGGAACACTGAAGCTTTCTTT
CDR3: CSASTIPGNTEAFF

D: TRBD1
J: TRBJ2-6
V: TRBV5-4
size: few
DNA: TGTGCCAGCAGCTTCGGACGGGACAGGGGATTCTCTGGGGCCAACGTCCTGACTTTC
CDR3: CASSFGRDRGFSGANVLTF

D: .
J: TRBJ2-3
V: TRBV6-2/TRBV6-3
size: .
DNA: TGTGCCAGCAAGGGGATGGGCCCAGATACGCAGTATTTT
CDR3: CASKGMGPDTQYF

D: .
J: TRBJ1-4
V: TRBV5-4
size: few
DNA: TGTGCCAGCAGCTTGAAGATGTACGGGGCGGCTAATGAAAAACTGTTTTTT
CDR3: CASSLKMYGAANEKLFF

D: .
J: TRBJ1-1
V: TRBV5-5
size: .
DNA: TGTGCCAGCAGCTTGCACGGGTTAGGCAACACTGAAGCTTTCTTT
CDR3: CASSLHGLGNTEAFF

D: TRBD2
J: TRBJ2-1
V: TRBV5-1
size: .
DNA: TGCGCCAGCAGCTGGGCCGGGACTAGCGGGAGGGCCTCAATCGGGGAGCAGTTCTTC
CDR3: CASSWAGTSGRASIGEQFF

D: TRBD1
J: TRBJ2-7
V: TRBV5-1
size: few
DNA: TGCGCCAGCAGCTTTGGACAGGGGGCGGAAGAGCAGTACTTC
CDR3: CASSFGQGAEEQYF

D: TRBD2
J: TRBJ2-7
V: TRBV5-1
size: .
DNA: TGCGCCAGCAGCTTCGGACTAGCGGGGGCCCCCTCCTACGAGCAGTACTTC
CDR3: CASSFGLAGAPSYEQYF

D: .
J: TRBJ2-3
V: TRBV5-1
size: .
DNA: TGCGCCAGCAGCTTCCAATATGGTAGCACAGATACGCAGTATTTT
CDR3: CASSFQYGSTDTQYF

D: TRBD1
J: TRBJ2-1
V: TRBV12-3/TRBV12-4
size: .
DNA: TGTGCCAGCAGTTTGGGGCAGGGGGCGTGGAATGAGCAGTTCTTC
CDR3: CASSLGQGAWNEQFF

D: .
J: TRBJ1-3
V: TRBV27
size: .
DNA: TGTGCCAGCAGTTTCGGGGTAGGAAACACCATATATTTT
CDR3: CASSFGVGNTIYF

D: TRBD2
J: TRBJ2-7
V: TRBV7-9
size: .
DNA: TGTGCCAGCAGCCTACGGACTAGCGGGAGCGACGAGCAGTACTTC
CDR3: CASSLRTSGSDEQYF

D: .
J: TRBJ1-2
V: TRBV7-9
size: few
DNA: TGTGCCAGCAGCTTAGGAGGAGCAGTCTATGGCTACACCTTC
CDR3: CASSLGGAVYGYTF

D: TRBD2
J: TRBJ2-3
V: TRBV9
size: .
DNA: TGTGCCAGCAGCGTTCTAACTAGCGGGAGTGGCACAGATACGCAGTATTTT
CDR3: CASSVLTSGSGTDTQYF

D: TRBD1
J: TRBJ1-1
V: TRBV5-6
size: .
DNA: TGTGCCAGTGACAGGGGTACCAACACTGAAGCTTTCTTT
CDR3: CASDRGTNTEAFF

D: .
J: TRBJ2-1
V: TRBV11-2
size: few
DNA: TGTGCCAGCAGCTTAGATCCGTCGGGAGCGGTCTACAATGAGCAGTTCTTC
CDR3: CASSLDPSGAVYNEQFF

D: TRBD2
J: TRBJ2-1
V: TRBV7-2
size: .
DNA: TGTGCCAGCAGCCTGAGACCGACTAGCGGGAGTAATGAGCAGTTCTTC
CDR3: CASSLRPTSGSNEQFF

D: TRBD2
J: TRBJ2-7
V: TRBV7-2
size: few
DNA: TGTGCCAGCAGCTCTGGACTAGCGGGAGTCGAGCAGTACTTC
CDR3: CASSSGLAGVEQYF

D: .
J: TRBJ2-3
V: TRBV15
size: .
DNA: TGTGCCACCAGCAGAGTGGGGGGCCTAACAGATACGCAGTATTTT
CDR3: CATSRVGGLTDTQYF

D: TRBD2
J: TRBJ2-3
V: TRBV9
size: .
DNA: TGTGCCAGCAGCGTGAAACGGGAGGGCACAGATACGCAGTATTTT
CDR3: CASSVKREGTDTQYF

D: TRBD1
J: TRBJ1-2
V: TRBV18
size: few
DNA: TGTGCCAGCTCGACAGGGGAAGGGTATGGCTACACCTTC
CDR3: CASSTGEGYGYTF

D: .
J: TRBJ1-1
V: TRBV7-2
size: .
DNA: TGTGCCAGCAGCTTAGCGGCTGGGACCTTGAACACTGAAGCTTTCTTT
CDR3: CASSLAAGTLNTEAFF

D: TRBD1
J: TRBJ2-2
V: TRBV5-1
size: .
DNA: TGCGCCAGCAGCTTGGACGGCAGGGGGACCAGGGAGCTGTTTTTT
CDR3: CASSLDGRGTRELFF

D: TRBD2
J: TRBJ2-1
V: TRBV30
size: few
DNA: TGTGCCTGGTCTCGGGGCCGACTAGCGAGCTCCTACAATGAGCAGTTCTTC
CDR3: CAWSRGRLASSYNEQFF

D: .
J: TRBJ2-5
V: TRBV20-1
size: .
DNA: TGCAGTGCTAGAGAAGGGGCCAGTCGGGCGGAGACCCAGTACTTC
CDR3: CSAREGASRAETQYF

D: .
J: TRBJ2-1
V: TRBV7-2
size: .
DNA: TGTGCCAGCAGCCACACGGGGACAAGGGCCTACAATGAGCAGTTCTTC
CDR3: CASSHTGTRAYNEQFF

D: .
J: TRBJ2-1
V: TRBV12-3/TRBV12-4
size: few
DNA: TGTGCCAGCAGTTATCAGCTAGGCAATGAGCAGTTCTTC
CDR3: CASSYQLGNEQFF

D: .
J: TRBJ1-6
V: TRBV28
size: few
DNA: TGTGCCAGCAGGTCTGCCAATAATTCACCCCTCCACTTT
CDR3: CASRSANNSPLHF

D: .
J: TRBJ2-5
V: TRBV11-2
size: .
DNA: TGTGCCAGCAGCTATAATTGGGCCGGGGAGACCCAGTACTTC
CDR3: CASSYNWAGETQYF

D: .
J: TRBJ2-2
V: TRBV7-2
size: .
DNA: TGTGCCAGCAGCTTAGCGCTCCTCGCCGGGGAGCTGTTTTTT
CDR3: CASSLALLAGELFF